Shown below are 14 T cell receptor beta chains from a single sample sequenced in a study of cytomegalovirus exposure and HLA in healthy donors. TCRdb keeps only in-frame clones here, not all; method: immunoSEQ multiplex PCR. This table holds approximately 120,000 clones, 89% found once. Sequenced sample: PBMCs. The source of these receptors is a young woman in good health and CMV-seronegative.

The CDR3 protein is CASSLTGETGELFF. The CDR3 DNA is TGTGCCAGCAGTTTGACAGGGGAAACCGGGGAGCTGTTTTTT. The chain carries TRBV28 and TRBJ2-2; TRBD1 agrees at 8 bases. CDR3 length equals 14 residues. The V segment lost 3 bases and the J segment 5 bases; nucleotides outside the gene matches: 2. Per the germline V gene, CDR1 is MDHEN and CDR2 is SYDVKM.

The sample holds a few counts of this clone. The chain recombines TRBV11-2 with TRBJ2-7, with D perhaps TRBD1 (5 bases). V dropped 3 bases and J dropped 7 bases, with 13 bases sitting between them. The germline CDR1 and CDR2 sequences are SGHAT and FQNNGV. This CDR3 is built from 13 residues. CDR3 in amino acids: CASSFIGAGEQYF. The CDR3 DNA is TGTGCCAGCAGCTTTATAGGGGCAGGGGAGCAGTACTTC.

This sequence joins TRBV5-1 and TRBJ1-4; D may be TRBD1 (6 bases). Trimming left V 4 bases short and J 4 bases short, with 11 bases between. Germline V gene sequence: CDR1 SGHRS, CDR2 YFSETQ. This CDR3 is built from 14 residues. DNA for the CDR3: TGCGCCAGCAGCCGGACAGATGGTAATGAAAAACTGTTTTTT. It translates to CASSRTDGNEKLFF.

The V call is TRBV28, the J call TRBJ1-3; TRBD1 aligns across 8 bases. The CDR3 length is 15 residues. CDR1 and CDR2 from the germline V gene are MDHEN and SYDVKM. V trimming: 5 bases; J trimming: 5 bases; junction bases outside the gene matches: 8. The CDR3 protein is CASSVTGDIRNTIYF. The CDR3 DNA follows: TGTGCCAGCAGTGTGACAGGGGACATCAGAAACACCATATATTTT.

This clone was recorded only once. V usage is TRBV4-1 and J usage is TRBJ2-3; TRBD2 aligns across 13 bases. The germline V gene has CDR1 MGHRA and CDR2 YSYEKL. V shed 2 bases and J 3 bases; nucleotides not matched to a gene: 5. This CDR3 region has 17 residues. For the CDR3, the DNA is TGCGCCAGCAGCCAACCGAGGACTAGCGGGAGTACAGATACGCAGTATTTT. It translates to CASSQPRTSGSTDTQYF.

The rearrangement joins TRBV5-1 to TRBJ2-5; D is unclear. V was pared by 6 bases and J by 2 bases, with 17 bases between. CDR1 is SGHRS, CDR2 YFSETQ, per germline. The CDR3 length is 15 residues. The CDR3 DNA sequence: TGCGCCAGCACTAAGTCTGGCGGAGCGCAAGAGACCCAGTACTTC. Translating it yields CASTKSGGAQETQYF.

This clone was detected a few times. The J gene is TRBJ2-1, the V gene TRBV7-3; TRBD2 matches 9 bases. Trimming at V came to 4 bases and at J to 7 bases, leaving 11 bases not matched to a gene. The CDR3 is made up of 16 amino acids. Germline V gene data show CDR1 as SGHTA and CDR2 as FQGTGA. The CDR3 DNA follows: TGTGCCAGCAGCTGGGTAGCGGGAGATCTCGGGAATGAGCAGTTCTTC. Protein product: CASSWVAGDLGNEQFF. Based on the CDR3 plus reference TRBV7-3 and TRBJ2-1, the full variable domain is GAGVSQTPSNKVTEKGKYVELRCDPISGHTALYWYRQSLGQGPEFLIYFQGTGAADDSGLPNDRFFAVRPEGSVSTLKIQRTERGDSAVYLCASSWVAGDLGNEQFFGPGTRLTVL.

The gene calls are TRBV27 and TRBJ2-7; weak D call: TRBD1 (5 bases). V was cut by 0 bases and J by 6 bases, with 6 bases left in between. The germline gives CDR1 MNHEY, CDR2 SMNVEV (reference sequence). This CDR3 spans 12 amino acids. The CDR3 region has the DNA TGTGCCAGCAGTTTATCGGGGCGCGAGCAGTACTTC. Translation: CASSLSGREQYF.

The chain recombines TRBV7-9 with TRBJ1-1; no reliable D call. The CDR3 totals 13 residues. Trimming cost V 3 bases and J 2 bases, with 7 bases left between them. Germline assignment: CDR1 SEHNR and CDR2 FQNEAQ (reference sequence). This CDR3 reads CASSFPRNTEAFF. In nucleotides, the CDR3 is TGTGCCAGCAGCTTTCCGAGAAACACTGAAGCTTTCTTT.

CDR3 protein: CASRRGQVTNEKLFF. Written as DNA, the CDR3 is TGTGCCAGCAGGAGGGGGCAAGTAACTAATGAAAAACTGTTTTTT. The chain links TRBV28 to TRBJ1-4; TRBD1 matches 7 bases. This CDR3 has 15 amino acids. Germline CDR1 and CDR2: MDHEN and SYDVKM. After removal of 6 bases from V and 1 base from J, the junction contained 5 bases not matched to a gene.

This clone was detected only once. The chain has TRBV19 and TRBJ2-3; the D is unclear. Trimming pared 5 bases from V and 0 bases from J, leaving 6 bases between. This CDR3 is built from 13 residues. Germline V CDR1 and CDR2: LNHDA, SQIVND (reference sequence). The CDR3 protein is CASSPGSTDTQYF. The CDR3 DNA is TGTGCCAGTAGTCCAGGCAGCACAGATACGCAGTATTTT.

The chain links TRBV7-9 to TRBJ1-4; weak D call: TRBD1 (5 bases). This CDR3 comprises 14 residues. V lost 6 bases to trimming and J lost 3 bases, with 11 bases between them. CDR1 is SEHNR and CDR2 is FQNEAQ in the germline V gene (reference sequence). Here the CDR3 DNA reads TGTGCCAGCAGTCCTGACAGTTCTAATGAAAAACTGTTTTTT. Amino acid sequence: CASSPDSSNEKLFF.

The J gene is TRBJ2-5, the V gene TRBV10-2, with TRBD1 matching 7 bases. Trimming took 7 bases from V and 3 from J; bases not matched to a gene: 5. CDR3 size: 13 residues. Germline V gives CDR1 WSHSY, CDR2 SAAADI. CDR3 DNA: TGCGCCAGCATTGCAGGGGGAAAAGAGACCCAGTACTTC. Protein: CASIAGGKETQYF.

The chain joins TRBV7-3 to TRBJ2-1; perhaps TRBD2 as D (6 bases). V was shortened by 5 bases and J by 4 bases, with 9 bases between the two germline ends. The CDR3 is made up of 13 amino acids. Germline assignment: CDR1 SGHTA and CDR2 FQGTGA. The CDR3, as DNA: TGTGCCAGCAGCACGGGGGTTTACAATGAGCAGTTCTTC. This translates into CASSTGVYNEQFF. The variable domain in full, completed from reference TRBV7-3 and TRBJ2-1, reads GAGVSQTPSNKVTEKGKYVELRCDPISGHTALYWYRQSLGQGPEFLIYFQGTGAADDSGLPNDRFFAVRPEGSVSTLKIQRTERGDSAVYLCASSTGVYNEQFFGPGTRLTVL.